This is a list of T cell receptor beta chains from one sample in a study of blood T cell repertoires in COVID-19. Measured with immunoSEQ multiplex PCR; TCRdb has only the in-frame clones, and not every one. The top ten clones hold about 40% of a sample with 110,000 to 150,000 clones, 84% of them seen once. Input material: peripheral blood. Receptors originate from a human donor in a cohort sampled during active COVID-19. CDR3s include the opening cysteine and the closing phenylalanine or tryptophan. Each record gives: V gene, D gene, J gene, clone size, CDR3 DNA, CDR3 protein. A D gene is named only where the DNA matches it firmly. Some rows have no size entry. The others give once, few or many, or a class for an expanded clone.

TRBV3-1/TRBV3-2	TRBD1	TRBJ1-4	-	TGTGCCAGCAGCTACTCAGGGGGCCCTACTTTGGGATACGAAAAACTGTTTTTT	CASSYSGGPTLGYEKLFF
TRBV6-5	TRBD2	TRBJ2-1	-	TGTGCCAGCAGACTAGCGGGGGGTCCCTACAATGAGCAGTTCTTC	CASRLAGGPYNEQFF
TRBV23-1	-	TRBJ1-2	-	TGCGCCAGCAGGTTTAGTAACTATGGCTACACCTTC	CASRFSNYGYTF
TRBV6-5	-	TRBJ1-5	-	TGTGCCAGTCGACAGGCTAGCAATCAGCCCCAGCATTTT	CASRQASNQPQHF
TRBV27	TRBD1	TRBJ2-3	once	TGTGCCACTCAGGGACAGGGGAGCGATACGCAGTATTTT	CATQGQGSDTQYF
TRBV7-2	-	TRBJ1-1	-	TGTGCCAGCAGCTTAGGGGTCCAACCAGGCACTGAAGCTTTCTTT	CASSLGVQPGTEAFF
TRBV10-3	-	TRBJ1-2	-	TGTGCCACCCCTCGGGTTTCCCCTAACTATGGCTACACCTTC	CATPRVSPNYGYTF
TRBV16	TRBD1	TRBJ1-5	-	TGTGCCAGCAGCCAATCCGGCCAGGGGGAACAGCCCCAGCATTTT	CASSQSGQGEQPQHF
TRBV6-5	-	TRBJ1-2	-	TGTGCCAGCAGGGGGTTGGGGGCCTATGGCTACACCTTC	CASRGLGAYGYTF
TRBV27	-	TRBJ1-2	-	TGTGCCAGCAGTTCGAGCACCTTTAACTATGGCTACACCTTC	CASSSSTFNYGYTF
TRBV5-1	-	TRBJ2-1	-	TGCGCCAGCAGCTCGGGGGTCAGGGTTTCGCACGATGAGCAGTTCTTC	CASSSGVRVSHDEQFF
TRBV2	TRBD2	TRBJ2-1	-	TGTGCCAGCAGTGTTAGCGGGAGAGACAATGAGCAGTTCTTC	CASSVSGRDNEQFF
TRBV28	TRBD1	TRBJ1-1	-	TGTGCCAGCAACTACAGGGGTACTGAAGCTTTCTTT	CASNYRGTEAFF
TRBV6-6	-	TRBJ1-5	once	TGTGCCAGCGCGGGGGCGAGTCAGCCCCAGCATTTT	CASAGASQPQHF
TRBV5-1	TRBD1	TRBJ1-2	-	TGCGCCAGCAGTTTTTGGGACAGTCCCTATGGCTACACCTTC	CASSFWDSPYGYTF
TRBV4-1	TRBD1	TRBJ1-2	-	TGCGCCAGCAGCCAAGTCGGGAGGCAGCGGACAGGGGACGGCTACACCTTC	CASSQVGRQRTGDGYTF
TRBV18	-	TRBJ1-1	-	TGTGCCAGCTCCTCCTCGGCGGGGAGGTACACTGAAGCTTTCTTT	CASSSSAGRYTEAFF
TRBV5-1	TRBD1	TRBJ1-1	-	TGCGCCAGCAGCTCGGGACAGTTGAACACTGAAGCTTTCTTT	CASSSGQLNTEAFF
TRBV11-2	-	TRBJ1-2	few	TGTGCCAGCAGTCTCATAAGGGGGTGGAACTATGGCTACACCTTC	CASSLIRGWNYGYTF
TRBV6-5	-	TRBJ1-1	-	TGTGCCAGCAGTCTTCGACGGGAAGAAACTGAAGCTTTCTTT	CASSLRREETEAFF
TRBV7-2	TRBD2	TRBJ2-3	-	TGTGCCAGCAGCTTAGGACTAGCATCAGATACGCAGTATTTT	CASSLGLASDTQYF
TRBV3-1/TRBV3-2	TRBD2	TRBJ2-3	once	TGTGCCAGCAGTACTCTAGGGAGGGAAGACACAGATACGCAGTATTTT	CASSTLGREDTDTQYF
TRBV5-6	TRBD1	TRBJ1-6	medium-sized	TGTGCCAGCAGCTTGGCCGGGACAGGGAATTCACCCCTCCACTTT	CASSLAGTGNSPLHF
TRBV6-5	TRBD1	TRBJ1-1	-	TGTGCCAGCAGTACCCGACAGGGGAGGGACACTGAAGCTTTCTTT	CASSTRQGRDTEAFF
TRBV27	-	TRBJ2-3	-	TGTGCCAGCAGGCCCCAGGGGCGCTCCGTTGTGAATACGCAGTATTTT	CASRPQGRSVVNTQYF
TRBV18	-	TRBJ2-3	once	TGTGCCAGCTCACCACGAGTAGACACAGATACGCAGTATTTT	CASSPRVDTDTQYF
TRBV27	-	TRBJ1-2	-	TGTGCCAGCAGTTCGGTCAAAGACAGACCCTATGGCTACACCTTC	CASSSVKDRPYGYTF
TRBV19	TRBD1	TRBJ1-6	-	TGTGCCAGTAGTACGCGAGGAACAGGGGGTAATTCACCCCTCCACTTT	CASSTRGTGGNSPLHF
TRBV9	-	TRBJ2-1	-	TGTGCCAGCAGCAAGGGAGCGGGTGGATCCTACAATGAGCAGTTCTTC	CASSKGAGGSYNEQFF
TRBV3-1/TRBV3-2	TRBD1	TRBJ1-1	-	TGTGCCAGCAGCCAAGGGACAGGGAAAACTGAAGCTTTCTTT	CASSQGTGKTEAFF
TRBV4-3	TRBD2	TRBJ2-1	-	TGCGCCAGCAGTCTTACCCGGGGGGGTGAGCAGTTCTTC	CASSLTRGGEQFF
TRBV5-1	-	TRBJ1-1	-	TGCGCCAGCAGCCAGAAAGGGAGGGGGTTGTGGGAGACTGAAGCTTTCTTT	CASSQKGRGLWETEAFF
TRBV2	-	TRBJ1-2	-	TGTGCCAGCAGTCTCTCGGCAGGGATGAATGGCTACACCTTC	CASSLSAGMNGYTF
TRBV2	-	TRBJ1-2	-	TGTGCCAGCATGGATCAGGTCGGTCCCGCGCTTCGGGGCTACACCTTC	CASMDQVGPALRGYTF
TRBV18	TRBD1	TRBJ2-2	-	TGTGCCAGCTCACCACCGGGGACAGACCTCCGGAGGACCGGGGAGCTGTTTTTT	CASSPPGTDLRRTGELFF
TRBV25-1	-	TRBJ1-2	-	TGTGCCAGCAGCCCAAGGGGGTTCTATGGCTACACCTTC	CASSPRGFYGYTF
TRBV5-1	-	TRBJ2-1	-	TGCGCCAGCAGCTTGGCCGACAGGAGCTCCTACAATGAGCAGTTCTTC	CASSLADRSSYNEQFF
TRBV9	-	TRBJ2-5	-	TGTGCCAGCAGCGAGGGAGGAGAGACCCAGTACTTC	CASSEGGETQYF
TRBV15	TRBD1	TRBJ1-1	-	TGTGCCACCAGCAGAGATCAAGGGCAGGGGGGACAAAAAGCTTTCTTT	CATSRDQGQGGQKAFF
TRBV6-5	-	TRBJ1-3	-	TGTGCCAGCAGGGAGGGATACTCTGGAAACACCATATATTTT	CASREGYSGNTIYF
TRBV6-2/TRBV6-3	TRBD1	TRBJ1-6	-	TGTGCCAGCAGTTACCAACAGGGGAAACAAAATTCACCCCTCCACTTT	CASSYQQGKQNSPLHF
TRBV5-4	TRBD2	TRBJ2-3	-	TGTGCCAGCAGCATCCGGACTAGAGTTTTCACAGATACGCAGTATTTT	CASSIRTRVFTDTQYF
TRBV4-3	-	TRBJ1-2	-	TGCGCCAGCAGCCAAGACCCGTCCTATGGCTACACCTTC	CASSQDPSYGYTF
TRBV19	TRBD2	TRBJ2-3	-	TGTGCCAGTAGTATGCTAGCGGGAATTTCAGATACGCAGTATTTT	CASSMLAGISDTQYF
TRBV7-2	TRBD2	TRBJ2-1	-	TGTGCCAGCAGCCTAATGGGACTAGCGGGGGGGACCAGTGAGCAGTTCTTC	CASSLMGLAGGTSEQFF
TRBV7-9	-	TRBJ2-1	few	TGTGCCAGCAGCCCCGTTTCTAACTCCTACAATGAGCAGTTCTTC	CASSPVSNSYNEQFF
TRBV18	-	TRBJ1-5	-	TGTGCCAGCTCACCCTCGACAGACCCTAATCAGCCCCAGCATTTT	CASSPSTDPNQPQHF
TRBV28	-	TRBJ1-1	-	TGTGCCAGCCGCCAGGGGTACACTGAAGCTTTCTTT	CASRQGYTEAFF
TRBV11-2	TRBD2	TRBJ2-1	few	TGTGCCAGCAGCTTAGCGGGGGGTGCCAATGAGCAGTTCTTC	CASSLAGGANEQFF
TRBV5-1	TRBD1	TRBJ1-2	-	TGCGCCAGCAGCTTGGGGCCTCGGGACAGAAGGGCCTATGGCTACACCTTC	CASSLGPRDRRAYGYTF
TRBV6-2/TRBV6-3	TRBD1	TRBJ1-6	-	TGTGCCAGCAGTTTCGCGGACAGGAAAAATTCACCCCTCCACTTT	CASSFADRKNSPLHF
TRBV11-2	-	TRBJ1-4	-	TGTGCCAGCAGGCCGGACGGCGGGCAGAAACTGTTTTTT	CASRPDGGQKLFF
TRBV11-2	TRBD1	TRBJ1-2	-	TGTGCCAGCAGCTTAGGGACAGGGTATGGCTACACCTTC	CASSLGTGYGYTF
TRBV11-2	TRBD2	TRBJ2-5	-	TGTGCCAGCAGCCCCGGGACTAGCGGGATGGGAGAGACCCAGTACTTC	CASSPGTSGMGETQYF
TRBV27	TRBD1	TRBJ1-4	-	TGTGCCAGCAGTCAAACCGGACAGGGAAATGAAAAACTGTTTTTT	CASSQTGQGNEKLFF